The clone carrying this TCR beta chain was recorded a few times. No antigen is known for it. The second PCR ran 7 to 11 cycles with a sample-barcoded 5' primer and J-beta primers. Each cDNA molecule carried a tag from a template-switch adaptor that contained 12 random nucleotides. All samples yielded 2.5 million or more CDR3-containing paired-end reads. TCRdb independently ran MiXCR on the 5' RACE reads; one entry per CDR3 protein. The sample includes hundreds of thousands of distinct CDR3 sequences, 45% to 50% of them seen just once. This entry belongs to a study of blood T cells in healthy people across ages. General study findings and limits: Among T cells, TCR beta diversity per million cells dropped roughly linearly as age rose. TCR beta diversity correlated strongly with naive T cell percentage.

The TCR was taken from a woman in her sixties or seventies in good health. The specimen sequenced was blood.

The CDR3: CASSFGTSGSGANVLTF. As DNA, the CDR3 is TGTGCCAGCAGTTTCGGGACTAGCGGATCTGGGGCCAACGTCCTGACTTTC. The chain joins TRBV27 to TRBJ2-6; 11 bases match TRBD2. Germline V CDR1 and CDR2: MNHEY, SMNVEV (reference sequence). This CDR3 spans 17 amino acids. Germline trimming cut 3 bases from V and 1 base from J; bases unmatched to any gene: 2.